This T cell receptor beta chain was captured in a study of blood T cell repertoires in COVID-19. Study overall: The samples span acute and convalescent COVID-19 from the United States, Italy and Spain. The cDNA or gDNA used as material had been derived from T cells, B-cell-depleted T cells, or PBMCs.

In the original analysis: Reference gene primers were amplified, and this amplification served to estimate nucleated cell counts. Only in-frame clones appear in the TCRdb table, and some are missing; sequencing was by immunoSEQ multiplex PCR. V, J and clone size reflect that table, while D and trimming were determined from the DNA. The sample contains a few hundred thousand clones, approximately 90% of which appear only once. This CDR3 spans 15 amino acids. The V and J ends lost 5 bases and 5 bases, in that order; junction bases with no gene match: 7. The germline CDR1 and CDR2 sequences are LNHDA and SQIVND (reference sequence).

The specimen was peripheral blood. The sequence was obtained from a woman in her twenties or thirties with active or convalescent COVID-19. The gene calls are TRBV19 and TRBJ1-5; TRBD1 matches 9 bases. The CDR3 bases are TGTGCCAGTAGTTCTGGACAGGGGAATCATCAGCCCCAGCATTTT. This sequence encodes CASSSGQGNHQPQHF. Filled out from reference TRBV19 and TRBJ1-5, the complete variable domain reads DGGITQSPKYLFRKEGQNVTLSCEQNLNHDAMYWYRQDPGQGLRLIYYSQIVNDFQKGDIAEGYSVSREKKESFPLTVTSAQKNPTAFYLCASSSGQGNHQPQHFGDGTRLSIL.